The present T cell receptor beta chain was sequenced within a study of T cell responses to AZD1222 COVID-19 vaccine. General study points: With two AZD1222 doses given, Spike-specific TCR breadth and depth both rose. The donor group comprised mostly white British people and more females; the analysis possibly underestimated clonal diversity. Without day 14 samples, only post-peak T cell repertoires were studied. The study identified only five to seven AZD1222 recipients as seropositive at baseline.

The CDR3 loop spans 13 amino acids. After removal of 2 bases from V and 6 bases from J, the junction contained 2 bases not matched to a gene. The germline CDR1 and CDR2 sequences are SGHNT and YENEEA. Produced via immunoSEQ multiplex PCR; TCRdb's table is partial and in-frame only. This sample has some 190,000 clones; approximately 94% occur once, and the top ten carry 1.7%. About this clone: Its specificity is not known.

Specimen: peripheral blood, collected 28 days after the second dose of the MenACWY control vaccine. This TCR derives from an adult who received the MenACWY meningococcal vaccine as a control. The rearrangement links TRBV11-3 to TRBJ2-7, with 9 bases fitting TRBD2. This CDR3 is CASSLLAGREQYF. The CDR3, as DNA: TGTGCCAGCAGCTTACTAGCGGGGCGCGAGCAGTACTTC.